This T cell receptor (beta chain) was sequenced during a study of T cells in Graves' hyperthyroidism and ophthalmopathy. Study-level information: Upon initial diagnosis and before any treatment, peripheral blood was collected. Study results and limitations: Before onset, by a median of approximately 6.8 months, the model predicted ophthalmopathy. Researchers found most expanded thyroid clonotypes above 0.001 in blood as well.

As to this clonotype: Its specificity is not known. The junction departs from the called germline gene at one end, perhaps through a read error.

The CDR3 loop spans 16 amino acids. The germline CDR1 and CDR2 sequences are SGDLS and YYNGEE. Uncontrolled infection, other autoimmune disease, pregnancy or lactation led to exclusion. Amplified TCR beta CDR3 regions came from RNA transcripts. The TCR CDR3 was amplified in a first-round RT-PCR using the HTBI primer set. TCRdb recomputed calls from the multiplex PCR reads with MiXCR, one row per CDR3 protein. The sample holds hundreds of thousands of distinct CDR3 sequences, around 13% seen once. The sequence came from a woman aged 30 to 39 with Graves' hyperthyroidism that later progressed to Graves' ophthalmopathy. This rearrangement joins TRBV9 to TRBJ2-1, with 9 positions matching TRBD2. Specimen: blood. The CDR3 loop reads CASSVLAGSSYNEQLF. CDR3 DNA: TGTGCCAGCAGCGTACTAGCGGGGTCCTCCTACAATGAGCAGTTATTC.